This paragraph reports one TCR beta chain. The antigen is undetermined. Generated by immunoSEQ multiplex PCR, the TCRdb table keeps only in-frame clones and is missing some. The table includes approximately 77,000 clones, 85% to 90% detected once. This specimen belongs to a study of graft-versus-host responses after intestinal transplantation. Study-wide context: Among the recipients, all got anti-thymocyte globulin induction and then tacrolimus and steroids for about 3 years. Whole-study results and caveats: Allografts of one patient group, those with graft-donor T cell macrochimerism, had high graft-versus-host to host-versus-graft clonal ratios. Marrow from the recipient contained GvH clones, some of which had appeared first in ileum or blood. With peak circulating GvH clone levels came an association with early post-transplant HvG declines.

Germline values: CDR1 SGHVS, CDR2 FQNEAQ. There are 16 residues in the CDR3. The V and J ends lost 0 bases and 4 bases respectively, with 10 bases between them. This clonotype originated in a human donor who received an intestinal transplant. Sequencing used unstimulated CD4+ T cells sorted from spleen or lymph node cells, obtained before intestinal transplant. The rearrangement uses TRBV7-8 and TRBJ2-6; D is perhaps TRBD1 (6 bases). The CDR3 bases are TGTGCCAGCAGCTTAGCGGTTCAGGGGGGGGCCAACGTCCTGACTTTC. It translates to CASSLAVQGGANVLTF.